The 9 T cell receptor beta chains below come from one sample, sequenced in a study of monozygotic twins with inflammatory bowel disease. TCRdb reanalyzed the 5' RACE reads, giving one entry per CDR3 protein sequence and no DNA. Here the sample table reports approximately 100,000 distinct CDR3 sequences. Sample: blood. The receptor set was obtained from a human donor with ulcerative colitis or Crohn's disease, or a healthy co-twin of an affected twin (not recorded which).

The chain combines TRBV6-5 with TRBJ1-3. The CDR3 length is 12 residues. Germline CDR1 reads MNHEY; CDR2 reads SVGAGI. The CDR3 sequence is CASRNGGNTIYF.

The CDR3 here is CASSSSEVGEKLFF. The chain carries TRBV6-5 and TRBJ1-4. The germline CDR1 and CDR2 sequences are MNHEY and SVGAGI. The CDR3 extends over 14 amino acids.

V is TRBV7-9 and J is TRBJ2-5; TCRdb outputs TRBD1, but without DNA this stays unchecked. Per the germline V gene, CDR1 is SEHNR and CDR2 is FQNEAQ (reference sequence). CDR3 length equals 14 residues. Here the CDR3 reads CASSLVGGLETQYF.

This chain's CDR3 is CASSEVLLEQFF. The chain combines TRBV6-1 with TRBJ2-1. The CDR3 is 12 amino acids. Germline V gives CDR1 MNHNS, CDR2 SASEGT.

The V gene is TRBV19, the J gene TRBJ1-2; checking the TCRdb D call of TRBD1 is not possible without DNA. Germline assignment: CDR1 LNHDA and CDR2 SQIVND (reference sequence). This CDR3 spans 15 amino acids. CDR3 in amino acids: CASSTKVGVTAGYTF.

The chain uses TRBV28 and TRBJ1-1. The CDR3 loop spans 13 amino acids. CDR1 and CDR2 from the germline V gene are MDHEN and SYDVKM. CDR3 protein: CASRRGGITEAFF.

The rearrangement uses TRBV7-3 and TRBJ2-1; TCRdb calls TRBD1, which cannot be checked without DNA. Germline V gene sequence: CDR1 SGHTA, CDR2 FQGTGA. The CDR3 has 12 amino acids. CDR3 sequence reads: CASSLTGGEQFF.

The V call is TRBV7-9, the J call TRBJ2-3. The germline CDR1 and CDR2 sequences are SEHNR and FQNEAQ (reference sequence). The length of the CDR3 is 16 residues. Here the CDR3 reads CASSLTDGLTTDTQYF.

The chain joins TRBV2 to TRBJ2-3; TCRdb reports TRBD1, a call that lacks DNA to check it against. The germline V gene encodes CDR1 SNHLY and CDR2 FYNNEI. The CDR3 totals 15 residues. This CDR3 reads CASSGLEGDTDTQYF.